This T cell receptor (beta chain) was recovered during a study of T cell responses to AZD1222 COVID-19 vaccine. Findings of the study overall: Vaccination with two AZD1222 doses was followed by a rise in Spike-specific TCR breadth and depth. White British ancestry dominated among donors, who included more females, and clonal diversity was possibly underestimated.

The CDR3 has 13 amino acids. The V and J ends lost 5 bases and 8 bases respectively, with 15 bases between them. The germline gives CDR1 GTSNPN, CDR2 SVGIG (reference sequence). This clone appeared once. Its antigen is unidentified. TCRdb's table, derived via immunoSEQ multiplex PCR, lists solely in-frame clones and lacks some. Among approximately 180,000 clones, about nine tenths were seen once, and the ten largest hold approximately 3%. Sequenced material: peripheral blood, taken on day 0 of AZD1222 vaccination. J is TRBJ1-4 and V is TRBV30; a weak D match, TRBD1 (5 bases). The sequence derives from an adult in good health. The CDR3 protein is CAWERIPGEKLFF. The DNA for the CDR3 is TGTGCCTGGGAACGGATCCCAGGGGAAAAACTGTTTTTT.